The T cell receptor beta chain under discussion was sequenced for a study of OX40 agonist ivuxolimab in advanced cancers. Overall study context: Prior checkpoint blockade (anti-PD-1, anti-PD-L1 or anti-CTLA-4) was permitted; under 50% had it.

Baseline, cycle 4 day 1, and cycle 7 day 1 were the blood sampling points. TCRdb's copy holds only in-frame clones and misses some; the assay was immunoSEQ multiplex PCR. Of roughly 50,000 clones in the sample, around 87% were seen once. General study results and limits: The CD4+ and CD8+ T cells in the blood had expanded clonally by week 6 at 0.1 to 3.0 mg/kg.

As regards this clone: Its target is not known.

V was pared by 1 base and J by 1 base, with 14 bases between. The CDR3 totals 16 residues. Germline lookup yields CDR1 SGHTA and CDR2 FQGNSA. The sample in question was CD4+ or CD8+ T cells sorted from blood, obtained in a trial of the OX40 agonist ivuxolimab. The TCR was taken from an adult with an advanced solid tumor such as melanoma, head and neck, liver or kidney cancer. The rearrangement joins TRBV7-2 to TRBJ2-7; D call uncertain. CDR3 nucleotide sequence: TGTGCCAGCAGCTTAGAGTCCGGGTTGGGGTCCTACGAGCAGTACTTC. Its translation is CASSLESGLGSYEQYF.